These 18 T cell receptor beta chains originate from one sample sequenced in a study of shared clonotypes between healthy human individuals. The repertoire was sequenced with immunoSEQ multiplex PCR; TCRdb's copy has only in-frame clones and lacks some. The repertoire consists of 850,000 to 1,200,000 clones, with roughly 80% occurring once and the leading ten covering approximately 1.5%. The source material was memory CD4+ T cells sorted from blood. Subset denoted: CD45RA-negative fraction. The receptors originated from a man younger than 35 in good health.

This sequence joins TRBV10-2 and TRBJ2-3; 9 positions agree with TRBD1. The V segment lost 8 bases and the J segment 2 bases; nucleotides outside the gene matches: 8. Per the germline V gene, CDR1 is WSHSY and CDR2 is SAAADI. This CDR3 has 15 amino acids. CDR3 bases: TGCGCCAGCGGTTCGGGACAGGGAACCACAGATACGCAGTATTTT. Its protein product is CASGSGQGTTDTQYF.

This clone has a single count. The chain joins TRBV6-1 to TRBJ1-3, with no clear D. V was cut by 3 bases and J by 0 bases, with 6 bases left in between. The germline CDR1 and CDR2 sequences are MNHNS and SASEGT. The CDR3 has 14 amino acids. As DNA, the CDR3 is TGTGCCAGCAGTGATGTCGGCTCTGGAAACACCATATATTTT. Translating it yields CASSDVGSGNTIYF.

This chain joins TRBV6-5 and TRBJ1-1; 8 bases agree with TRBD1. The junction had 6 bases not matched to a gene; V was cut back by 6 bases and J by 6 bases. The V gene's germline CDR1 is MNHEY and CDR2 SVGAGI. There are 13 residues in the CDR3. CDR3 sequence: CASSRQGWAEAFF. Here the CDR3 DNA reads TGTGCCAGCAGCCGACAGGGGTGGGCTGAAGCTTTCTTT.

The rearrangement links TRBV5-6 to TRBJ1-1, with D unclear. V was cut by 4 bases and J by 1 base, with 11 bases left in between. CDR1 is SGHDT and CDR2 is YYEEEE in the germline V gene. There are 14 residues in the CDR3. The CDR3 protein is CASSPGGWNTEAFF. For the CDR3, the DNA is TGTGCCAGCAGCCCGGGAGGGTGGAACACTGAAGCTTTCTTT. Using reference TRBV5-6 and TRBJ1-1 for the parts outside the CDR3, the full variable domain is DAGVTQSPTHLIKTRGQQVTLRCSPKSGHDTVSWYQQALGQGPQFIFQYYEEEERQRGNFPDRFSGHQFPNYSSELNVNALLLGDSALYLCASSPGGWNTEAFFGQGTRLTVV.

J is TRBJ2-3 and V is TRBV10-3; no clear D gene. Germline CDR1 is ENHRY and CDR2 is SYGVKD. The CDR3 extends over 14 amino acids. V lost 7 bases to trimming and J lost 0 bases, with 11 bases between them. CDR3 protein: CAINGFPSTDTQYF. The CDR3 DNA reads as TGTGCCATCAACGGGTTCCCTAGCACAGATACGCAGTATTTT.

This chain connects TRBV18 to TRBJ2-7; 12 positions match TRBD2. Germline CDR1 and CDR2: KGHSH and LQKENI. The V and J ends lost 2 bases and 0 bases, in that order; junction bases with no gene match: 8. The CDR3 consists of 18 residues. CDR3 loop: CASSPALAGGSSSYEQYF. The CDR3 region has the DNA TGTGCCAGCTCACCAGCACTAGCGGGGGGCTCGAGCTCCTACGAGCAGTACTTC.

The DNA for the CDR3 is TGTGCCAGCAGTTTAAAGGCGGGAGTGTACGAGCAGTACTTC. This sequence encodes CASSLKAGVYEQYF. V and J are TRBV28 and TRBJ2-7, with TRBD2 matching 7 bases. The CDR3 totals 14 residues. V shed 2 bases, J shed 4 bases, and the junction held 5 bases outside the gene matches. Germline-derived CDR1 and CDR2 are MDHEN and SYDVKM.

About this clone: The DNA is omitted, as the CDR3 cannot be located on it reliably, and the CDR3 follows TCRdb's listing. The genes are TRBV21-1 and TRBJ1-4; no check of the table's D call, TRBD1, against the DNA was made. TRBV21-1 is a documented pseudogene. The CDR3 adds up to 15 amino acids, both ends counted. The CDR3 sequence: CASSVGQGNNEKLFF.

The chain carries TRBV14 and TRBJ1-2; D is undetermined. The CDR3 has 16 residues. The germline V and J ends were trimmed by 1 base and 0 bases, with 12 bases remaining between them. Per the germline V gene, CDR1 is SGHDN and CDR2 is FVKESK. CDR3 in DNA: TGTGCCAGCAGCCAAGTGGGTTGGGGAGCTAACTATGGCTACACCTTC. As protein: CASSQVGWGANYGYTF.

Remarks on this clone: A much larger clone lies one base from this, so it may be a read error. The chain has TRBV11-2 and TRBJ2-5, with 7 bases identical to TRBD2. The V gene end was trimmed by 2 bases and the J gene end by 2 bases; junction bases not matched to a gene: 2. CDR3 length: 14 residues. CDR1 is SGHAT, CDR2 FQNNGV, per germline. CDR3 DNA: TGTGCCAGCAGCTTAAACGGGGGGCAAGAGACCCAGTACTTC. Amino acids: CASSLNGGQETQYF.

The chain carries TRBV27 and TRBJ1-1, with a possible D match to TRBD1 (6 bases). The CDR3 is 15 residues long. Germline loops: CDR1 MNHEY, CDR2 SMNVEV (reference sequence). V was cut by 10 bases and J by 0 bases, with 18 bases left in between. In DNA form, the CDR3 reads TGTGCCACCAGCCCCAAACGGACAGTGAACACTGAAGCTTTCTTT. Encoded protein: CATSPKRTVNTEAFF.

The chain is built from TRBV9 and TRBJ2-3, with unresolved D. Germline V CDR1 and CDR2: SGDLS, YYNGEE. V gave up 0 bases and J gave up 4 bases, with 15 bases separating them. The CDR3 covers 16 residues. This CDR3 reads CASSVGSQRWADTQYF. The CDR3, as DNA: TGTGCCAGCAGCGTAGGCTCCCAGCGATGGGCAGATACGCAGTATTTT.

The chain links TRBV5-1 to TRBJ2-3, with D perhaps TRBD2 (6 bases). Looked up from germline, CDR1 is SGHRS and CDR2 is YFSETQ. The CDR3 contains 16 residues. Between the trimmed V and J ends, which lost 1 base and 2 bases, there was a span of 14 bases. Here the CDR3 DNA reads TGCGCCAGCAGCTTGAGTGCGGGGCCCCTCACAGATACGCAGTATTTT. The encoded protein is CASSLSAGPLTDTQYF.

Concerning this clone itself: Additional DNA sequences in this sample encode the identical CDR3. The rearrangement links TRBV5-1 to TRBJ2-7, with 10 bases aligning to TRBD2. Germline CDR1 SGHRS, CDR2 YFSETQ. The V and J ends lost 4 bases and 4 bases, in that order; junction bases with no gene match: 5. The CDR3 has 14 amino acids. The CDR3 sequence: CASSQTSGTYEQYF. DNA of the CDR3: TGCGCCAGCAGCCAAACTAGCGGGACTTACGAGCAGTACTTC.

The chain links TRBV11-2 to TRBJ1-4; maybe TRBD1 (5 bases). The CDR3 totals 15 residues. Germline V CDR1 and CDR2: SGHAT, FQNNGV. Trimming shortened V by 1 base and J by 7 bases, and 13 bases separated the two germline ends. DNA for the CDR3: TGTGCCAGCAGCTTAGCAGCAGGGTCAGGTGAAAAACTGTTTTTT. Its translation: CASSLAAGSGEKLFF.

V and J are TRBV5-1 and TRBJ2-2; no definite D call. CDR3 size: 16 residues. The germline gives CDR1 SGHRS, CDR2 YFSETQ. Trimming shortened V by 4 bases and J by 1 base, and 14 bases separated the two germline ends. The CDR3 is CASSLTTTGNTGELFF. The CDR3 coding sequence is TGCGCCAGCAGCCTCACAACAACCGGGAACACCGGGGAGCTGTTTTTT.

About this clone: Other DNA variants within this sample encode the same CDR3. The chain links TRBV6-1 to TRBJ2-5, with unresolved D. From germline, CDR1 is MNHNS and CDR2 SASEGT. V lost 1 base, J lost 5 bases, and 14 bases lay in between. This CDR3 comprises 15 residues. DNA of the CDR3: TGTGCCAGCAGTGAAGTGGGCAGGCGGTATGAGACCCAGTACTTC. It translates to CASSEVGRRYETQYF.

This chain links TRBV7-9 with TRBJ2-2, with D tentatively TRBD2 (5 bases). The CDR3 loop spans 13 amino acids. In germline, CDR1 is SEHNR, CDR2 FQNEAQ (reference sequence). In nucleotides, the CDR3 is TGTGCAGCAAAGCGAGGGCGGACCGGGGAGCTGTTTTTT. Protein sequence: CAAKRGRTGELFF.